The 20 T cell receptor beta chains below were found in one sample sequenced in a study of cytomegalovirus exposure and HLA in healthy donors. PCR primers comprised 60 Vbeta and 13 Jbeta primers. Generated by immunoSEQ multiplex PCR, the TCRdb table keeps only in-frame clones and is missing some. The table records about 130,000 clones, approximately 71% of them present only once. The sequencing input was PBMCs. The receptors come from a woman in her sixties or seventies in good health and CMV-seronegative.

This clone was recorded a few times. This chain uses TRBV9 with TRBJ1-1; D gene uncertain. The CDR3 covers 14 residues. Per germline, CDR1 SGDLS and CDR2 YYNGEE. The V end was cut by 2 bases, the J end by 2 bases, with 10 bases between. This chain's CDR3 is CASSVLPGNTEAFF. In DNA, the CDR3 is TGTGCCAGCAGCGTTTTACCGGGAAACACTGAAGCTTTCTTT.

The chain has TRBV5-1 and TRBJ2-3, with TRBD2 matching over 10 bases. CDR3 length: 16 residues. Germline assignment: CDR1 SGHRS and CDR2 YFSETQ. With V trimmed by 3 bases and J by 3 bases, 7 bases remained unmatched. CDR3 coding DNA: TGCGCCAGCAGCTGGTCGGGAGCGGGGGGGACAGATACGCAGTATTTT. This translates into CASSWSGAGGTDTQYF.

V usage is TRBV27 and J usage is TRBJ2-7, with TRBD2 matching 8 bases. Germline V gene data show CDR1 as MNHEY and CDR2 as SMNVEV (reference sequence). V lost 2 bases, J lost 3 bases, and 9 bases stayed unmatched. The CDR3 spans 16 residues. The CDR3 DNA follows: TGTGCCAGCAGTTTACTGACGGGAGGGTCGATCTACGAGCAGTACTTC. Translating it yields CASSLLTGGSIYEQYF.

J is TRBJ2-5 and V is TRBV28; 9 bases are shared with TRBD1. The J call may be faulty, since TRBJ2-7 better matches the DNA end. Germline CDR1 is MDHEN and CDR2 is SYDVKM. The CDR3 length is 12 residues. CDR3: CASRDREYEQYF. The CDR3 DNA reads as TGTGCCAGCCGGGACAGGGAGTACGAGCAGTACTTC.

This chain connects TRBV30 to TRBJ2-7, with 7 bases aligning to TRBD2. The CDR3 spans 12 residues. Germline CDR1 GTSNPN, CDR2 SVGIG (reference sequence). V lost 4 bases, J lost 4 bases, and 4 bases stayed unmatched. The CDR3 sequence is CAWTAGRYEQYF. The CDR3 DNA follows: TGTGCCTGGACAGCGGGGAGGTACGAGCAGTACTTC.

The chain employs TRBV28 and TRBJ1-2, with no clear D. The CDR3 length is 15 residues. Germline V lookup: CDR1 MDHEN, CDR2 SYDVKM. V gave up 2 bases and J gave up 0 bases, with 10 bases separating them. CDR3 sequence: CASSLIMGANYGYTF. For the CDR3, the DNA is TGTGCCAGCAGTTTAATTATGGGAGCTAACTATGGCTACACCTTC.

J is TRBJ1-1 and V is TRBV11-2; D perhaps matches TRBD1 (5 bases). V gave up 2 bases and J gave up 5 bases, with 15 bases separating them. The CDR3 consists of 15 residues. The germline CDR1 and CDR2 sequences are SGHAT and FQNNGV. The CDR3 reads CASSLSGAGKTEAFF. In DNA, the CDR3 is TGTGCCAGCAGCTTAAGTGGGGCAGGGAAGACTGAAGCTTTCTTT.

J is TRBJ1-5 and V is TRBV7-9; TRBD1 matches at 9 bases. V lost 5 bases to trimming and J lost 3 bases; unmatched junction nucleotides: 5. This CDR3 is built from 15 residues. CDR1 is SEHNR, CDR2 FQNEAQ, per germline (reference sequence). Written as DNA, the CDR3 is TGTGCCAGCAGCCTGGGACAGGGAGACAATCAGCCCCAGCATTTT. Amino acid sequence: CASSLGQGDNQPQHF.

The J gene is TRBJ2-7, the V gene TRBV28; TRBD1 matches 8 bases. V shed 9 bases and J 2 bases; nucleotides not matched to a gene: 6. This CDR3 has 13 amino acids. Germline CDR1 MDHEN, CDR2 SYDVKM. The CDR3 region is CASLDRGPYEQYF. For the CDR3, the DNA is TGTGCCAGTCTCGACAGGGGCCCCTACGAGCAGTACTTC.

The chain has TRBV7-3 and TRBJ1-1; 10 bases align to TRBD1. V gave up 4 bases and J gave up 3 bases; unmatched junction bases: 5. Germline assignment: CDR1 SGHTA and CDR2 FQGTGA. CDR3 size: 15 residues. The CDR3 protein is CASSSPGTGDTEAFF. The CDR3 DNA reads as TGTGCCAGCAGCTCCCCCGGGACAGGGGACACTGAAGCTTTCTTT.

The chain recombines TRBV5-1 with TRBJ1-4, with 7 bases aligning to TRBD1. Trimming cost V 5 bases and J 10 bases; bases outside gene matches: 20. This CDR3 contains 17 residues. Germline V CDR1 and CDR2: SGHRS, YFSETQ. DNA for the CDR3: TGCGCCAGCAGTTCGTGGGACAGCTTCGTCAGCATGGGAAAACTGTTTTTT. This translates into CASSSWDSFVSMGKLFF.

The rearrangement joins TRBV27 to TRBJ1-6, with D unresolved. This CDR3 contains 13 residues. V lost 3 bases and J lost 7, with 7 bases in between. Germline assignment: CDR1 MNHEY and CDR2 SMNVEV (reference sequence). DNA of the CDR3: TGTGCCAGCAGTTTTCGTCGGAATTCACCCCTCCACTTT. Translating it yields CASSFRRNSPLHF.

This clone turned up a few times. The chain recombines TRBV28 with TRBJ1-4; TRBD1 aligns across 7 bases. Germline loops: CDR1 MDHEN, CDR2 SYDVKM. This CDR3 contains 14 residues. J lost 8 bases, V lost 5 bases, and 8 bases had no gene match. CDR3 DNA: TGTGCCAGCAGTCCAACAAGGGGGCTGGAAAAACTGTTTTTT. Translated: CASSPTRGLEKLFF.

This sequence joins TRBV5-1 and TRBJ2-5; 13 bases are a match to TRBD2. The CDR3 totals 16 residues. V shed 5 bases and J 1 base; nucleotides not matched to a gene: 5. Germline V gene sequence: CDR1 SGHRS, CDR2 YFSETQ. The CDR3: CASRPGTSGIQETQYF. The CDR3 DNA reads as TGCGCCAGCAGGCCCGGGACTAGCGGGATCCAAGAGACCCAGTACTTC. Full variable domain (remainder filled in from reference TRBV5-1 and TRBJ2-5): KAGVTQTPRYLIKTRGQQVTLSCSPISGHRSVSWYQQTPGQGLQFLFEYFSETQRNKGNFPGRFSGRQFSNSRSEMNVSTLELGDSALYLCASRPGTSGIQETQYFGPGTRLLVL.

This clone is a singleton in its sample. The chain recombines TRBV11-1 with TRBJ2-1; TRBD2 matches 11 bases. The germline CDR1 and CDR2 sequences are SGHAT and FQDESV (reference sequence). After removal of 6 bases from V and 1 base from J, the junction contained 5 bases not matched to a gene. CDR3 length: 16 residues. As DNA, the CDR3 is TGTGCCAGCAGTCAAACTAGCGGGGGTTCCTACAATGAGCAGTTCTTC. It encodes CASSQTSGGSYNEQFF.

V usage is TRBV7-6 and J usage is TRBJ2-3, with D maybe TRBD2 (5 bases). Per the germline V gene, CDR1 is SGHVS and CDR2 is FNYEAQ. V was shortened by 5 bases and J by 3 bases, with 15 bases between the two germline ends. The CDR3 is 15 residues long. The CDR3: CASSRRGHGTDTQYF. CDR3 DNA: TGTGCCAGCAGCCGTCGGGGTCATGGGACAGATACGCAGTATTTT.

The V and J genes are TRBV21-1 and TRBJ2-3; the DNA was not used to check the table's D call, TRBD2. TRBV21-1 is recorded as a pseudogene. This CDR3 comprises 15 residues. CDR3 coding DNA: TGTGCCAGCAGCAATCGGCTAGTCGACACAGATACGCAGTATTTT. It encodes CASSNRLVDTDTQYF.

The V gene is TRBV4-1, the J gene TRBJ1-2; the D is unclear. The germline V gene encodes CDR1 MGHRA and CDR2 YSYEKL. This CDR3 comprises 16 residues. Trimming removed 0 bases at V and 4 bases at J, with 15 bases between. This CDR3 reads CASSQDWAGLAYGYTF. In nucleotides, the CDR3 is TGCGCCAGCAGCCAAGATTGGGCAGGTTTGGCCTATGGCTACACCTTC.

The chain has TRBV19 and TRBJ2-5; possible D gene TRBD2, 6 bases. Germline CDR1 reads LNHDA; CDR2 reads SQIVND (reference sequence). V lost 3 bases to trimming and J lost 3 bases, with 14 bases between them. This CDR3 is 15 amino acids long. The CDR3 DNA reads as TGTGCCAGTAGTATCCCCGGGACTGCAAAAGAGACCCAGTACTTC. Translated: CASSIPGTAKETQYF.

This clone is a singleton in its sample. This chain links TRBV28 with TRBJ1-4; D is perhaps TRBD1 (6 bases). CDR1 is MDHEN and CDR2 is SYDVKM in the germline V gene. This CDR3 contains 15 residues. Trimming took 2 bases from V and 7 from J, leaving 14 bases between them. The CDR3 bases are TGTGCCAGCAGTTTAGCGGGGGCTGGAGGTGAAAAACTGTTTTTT. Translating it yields CASSLAGAGGEKLFF.